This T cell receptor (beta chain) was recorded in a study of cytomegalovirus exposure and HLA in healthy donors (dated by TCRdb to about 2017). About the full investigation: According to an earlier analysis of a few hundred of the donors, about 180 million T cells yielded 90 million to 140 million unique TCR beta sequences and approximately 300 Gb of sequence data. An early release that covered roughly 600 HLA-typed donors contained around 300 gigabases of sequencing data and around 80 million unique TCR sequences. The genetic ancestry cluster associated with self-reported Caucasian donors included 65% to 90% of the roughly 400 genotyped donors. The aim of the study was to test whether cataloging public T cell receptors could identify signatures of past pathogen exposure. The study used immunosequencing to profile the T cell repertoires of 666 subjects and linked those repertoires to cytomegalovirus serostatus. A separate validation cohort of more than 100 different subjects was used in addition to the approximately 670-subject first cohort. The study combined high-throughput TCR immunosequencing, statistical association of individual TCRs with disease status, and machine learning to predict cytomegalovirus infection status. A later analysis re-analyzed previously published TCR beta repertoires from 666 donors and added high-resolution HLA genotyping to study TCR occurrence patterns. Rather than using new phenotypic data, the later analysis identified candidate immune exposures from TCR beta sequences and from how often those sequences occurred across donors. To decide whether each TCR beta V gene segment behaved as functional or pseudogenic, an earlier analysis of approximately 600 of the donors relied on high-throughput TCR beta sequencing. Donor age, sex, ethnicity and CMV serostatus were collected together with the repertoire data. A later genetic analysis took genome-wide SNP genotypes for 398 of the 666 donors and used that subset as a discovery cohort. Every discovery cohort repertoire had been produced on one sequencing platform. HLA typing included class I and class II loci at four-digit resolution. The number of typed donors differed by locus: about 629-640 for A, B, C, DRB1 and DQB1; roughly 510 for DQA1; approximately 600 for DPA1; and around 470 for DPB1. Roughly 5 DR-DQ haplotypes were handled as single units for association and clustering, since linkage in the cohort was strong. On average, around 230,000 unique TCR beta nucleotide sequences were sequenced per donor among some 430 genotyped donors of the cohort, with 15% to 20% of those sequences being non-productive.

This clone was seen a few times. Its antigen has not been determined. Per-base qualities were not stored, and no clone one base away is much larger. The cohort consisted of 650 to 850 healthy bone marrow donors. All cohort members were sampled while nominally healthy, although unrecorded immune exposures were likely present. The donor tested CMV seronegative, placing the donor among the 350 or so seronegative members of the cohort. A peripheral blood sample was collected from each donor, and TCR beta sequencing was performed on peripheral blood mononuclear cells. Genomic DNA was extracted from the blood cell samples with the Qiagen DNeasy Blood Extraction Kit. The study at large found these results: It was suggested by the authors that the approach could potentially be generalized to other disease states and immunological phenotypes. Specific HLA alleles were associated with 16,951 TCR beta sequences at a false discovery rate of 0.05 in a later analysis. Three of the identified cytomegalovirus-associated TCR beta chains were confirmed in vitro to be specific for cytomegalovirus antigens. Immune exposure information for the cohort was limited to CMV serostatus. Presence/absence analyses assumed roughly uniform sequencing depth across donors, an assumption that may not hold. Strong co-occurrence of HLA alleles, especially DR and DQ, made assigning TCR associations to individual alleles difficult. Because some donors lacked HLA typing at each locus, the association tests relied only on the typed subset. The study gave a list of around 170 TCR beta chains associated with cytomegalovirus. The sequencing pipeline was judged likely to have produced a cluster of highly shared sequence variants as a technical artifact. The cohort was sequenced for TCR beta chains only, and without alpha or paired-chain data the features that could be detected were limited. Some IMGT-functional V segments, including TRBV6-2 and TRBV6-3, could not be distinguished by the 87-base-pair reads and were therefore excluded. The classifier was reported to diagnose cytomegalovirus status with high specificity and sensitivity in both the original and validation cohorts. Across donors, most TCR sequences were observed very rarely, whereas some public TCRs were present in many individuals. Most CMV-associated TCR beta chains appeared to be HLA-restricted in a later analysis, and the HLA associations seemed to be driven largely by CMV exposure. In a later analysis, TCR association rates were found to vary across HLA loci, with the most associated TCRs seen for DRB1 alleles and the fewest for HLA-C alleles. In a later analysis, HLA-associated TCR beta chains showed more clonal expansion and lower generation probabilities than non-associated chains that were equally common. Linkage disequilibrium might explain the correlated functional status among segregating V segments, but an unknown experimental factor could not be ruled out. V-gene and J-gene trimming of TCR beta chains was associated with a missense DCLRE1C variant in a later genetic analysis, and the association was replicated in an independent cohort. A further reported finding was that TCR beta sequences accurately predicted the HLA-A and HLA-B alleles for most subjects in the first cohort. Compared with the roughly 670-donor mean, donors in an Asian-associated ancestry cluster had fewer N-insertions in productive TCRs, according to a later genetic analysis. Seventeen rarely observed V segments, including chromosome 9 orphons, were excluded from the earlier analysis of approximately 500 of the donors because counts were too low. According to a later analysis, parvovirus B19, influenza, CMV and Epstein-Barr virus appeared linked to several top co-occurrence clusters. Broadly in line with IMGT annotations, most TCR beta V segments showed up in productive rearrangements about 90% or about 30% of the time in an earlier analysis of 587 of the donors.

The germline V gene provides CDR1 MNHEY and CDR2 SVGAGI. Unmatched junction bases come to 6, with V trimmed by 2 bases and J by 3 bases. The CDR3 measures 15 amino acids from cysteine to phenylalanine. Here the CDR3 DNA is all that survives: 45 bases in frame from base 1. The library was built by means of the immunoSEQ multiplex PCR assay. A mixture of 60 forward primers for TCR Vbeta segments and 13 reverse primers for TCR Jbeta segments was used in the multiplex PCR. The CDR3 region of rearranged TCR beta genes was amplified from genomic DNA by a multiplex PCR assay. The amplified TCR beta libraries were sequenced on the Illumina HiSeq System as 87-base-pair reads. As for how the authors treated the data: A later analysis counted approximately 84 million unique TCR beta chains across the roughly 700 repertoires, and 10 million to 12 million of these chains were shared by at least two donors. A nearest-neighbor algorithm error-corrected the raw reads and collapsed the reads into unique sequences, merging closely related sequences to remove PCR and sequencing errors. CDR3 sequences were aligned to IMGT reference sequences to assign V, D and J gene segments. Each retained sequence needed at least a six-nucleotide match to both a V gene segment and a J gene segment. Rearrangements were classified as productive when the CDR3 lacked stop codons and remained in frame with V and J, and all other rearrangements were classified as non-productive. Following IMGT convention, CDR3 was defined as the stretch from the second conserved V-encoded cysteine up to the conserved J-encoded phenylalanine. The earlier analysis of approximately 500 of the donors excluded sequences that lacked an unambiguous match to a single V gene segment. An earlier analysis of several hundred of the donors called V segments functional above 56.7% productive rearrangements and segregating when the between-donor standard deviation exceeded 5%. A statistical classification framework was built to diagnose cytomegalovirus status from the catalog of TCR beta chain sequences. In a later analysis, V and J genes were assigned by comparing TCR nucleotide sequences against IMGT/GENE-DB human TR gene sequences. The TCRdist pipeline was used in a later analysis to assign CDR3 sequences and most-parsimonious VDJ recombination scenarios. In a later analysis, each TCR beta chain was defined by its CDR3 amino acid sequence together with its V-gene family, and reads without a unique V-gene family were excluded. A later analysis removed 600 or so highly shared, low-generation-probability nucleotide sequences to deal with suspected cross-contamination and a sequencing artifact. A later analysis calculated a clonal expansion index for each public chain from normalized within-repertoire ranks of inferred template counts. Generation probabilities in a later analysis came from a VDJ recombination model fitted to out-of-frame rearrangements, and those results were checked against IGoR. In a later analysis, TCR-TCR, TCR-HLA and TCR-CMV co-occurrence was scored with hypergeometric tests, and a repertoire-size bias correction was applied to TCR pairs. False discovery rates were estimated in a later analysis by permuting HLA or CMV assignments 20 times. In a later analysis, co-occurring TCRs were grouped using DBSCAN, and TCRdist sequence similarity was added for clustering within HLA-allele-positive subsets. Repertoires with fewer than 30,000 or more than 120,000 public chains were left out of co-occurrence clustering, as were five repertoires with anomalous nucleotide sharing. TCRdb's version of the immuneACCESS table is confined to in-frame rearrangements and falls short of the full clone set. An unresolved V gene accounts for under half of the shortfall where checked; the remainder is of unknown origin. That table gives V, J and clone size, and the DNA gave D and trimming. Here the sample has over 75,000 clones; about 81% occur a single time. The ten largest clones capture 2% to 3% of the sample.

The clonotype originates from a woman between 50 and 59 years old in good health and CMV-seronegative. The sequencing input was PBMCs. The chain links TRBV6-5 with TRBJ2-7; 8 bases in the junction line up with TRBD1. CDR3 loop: CASSYPGQGFYEQYF. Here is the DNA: TGTGCCAGCAGTTACCCCGGACAGGGCTTCTACGAGCAGTACTTC.